This T cell receptor (beta chain) comes out of a study of blood T cell repertoires in COVID-19. Turning to the study itself: The samples span acute and convalescent COVID-19 from the United States, Italy and Spain.

The CDR3 totals 13 residues. V lost 5 bases and J lost 2; bases outside the gene matches: 3. Germline V gene sequence: CDR1 MNHEY, CDR2 SVGAGI. Study processing details: Estimated nucleated cell counts came from reference gene primer amplification. Data came from immunoSEQ multiplex PCR; TCRdb stores just in-frame clones and leaves some out. V, J and clone size are those of that table, while D and trimming were read from the DNA. The sample has roughly 120,000 clones, about four fifths seen once; the top ten hold 9% to 15%. The sequenced material came from peripheral blood. This receptor was taken from a woman aged 55-69 years with acute or convalescent COVID-19. The chain carries TRBV6-5 and TRBJ2-7; 7 positions agree with TRBD1. This chain's CDR3 is CASSRQGPYEQYF. The DNA of the CDR3 is TGTGCCAGCAGTCGACAGGGACCCTACGAGCAGTACTTC.